These 18 T cell receptor beta chains were sequenced from one sample in a study of cytomegalovirus exposure and HLA in healthy donors. 13 Jbeta primers and 60 Vbeta primers were used for the PCR. Profiled with immunoSEQ multiplex PCR; TCRdb holds only in-frame clones, not every one. The sample gives approximately 190,000 clones, roughly 76% of which show up once; approximately 2% is in the top ten. The sample was PBMCs. Source of these receptors: a woman in her thirties in good health and CMV-seropositive.

The chain carries TRBV11-3 and TRBJ1-1, with TRBD1 as a possible D gene (6 bases). Per the germline V gene, CDR1 is SGHNT and CDR2 is YENEEA. V shed 5 bases and J shed 4 bases, with 14 bases lying between them. The CDR3 runs 14 residues. Here the CDR3 reads CASSTSGDTTEAFF. The CDR3 region has the DNA TGTGCCAGCAGCACTTCAGGGGATACCACTGAAGCTTTCTTT.

This chain uses TRBV7-9 with TRBJ1-2; a possible D gene is TRBD1 (6 bases). CDR3 length: 16 residues. Germline V lookup: CDR1 SEHNR, CDR2 FQNEAQ (reference sequence). The V and J ends lost 1 base and 5 bases respectively, with 17 bases between them. The CDR3 sequence: CASSLGSGAVKYGYTF. CDR3 DNA: TGTGCCAGCAGCTTAGGCTCAGGGGCGGTGAAGTATGGCTACACCTTC. Full variable domain (missing parts from reference TRBV7-9 and TRBJ1-2): DTGVSQNPRHKITKRGQNVTFRCDPISEHNRLYWYRQTLGQGPEFLTYFQNEAQLEKSRLLSDRFSAERPKGSFSTLEIQRTEQGDSAMYLCASSLGSGAVKYGYTFGSGTRLTVV.

The count of this clone is one. The V gene is TRBV6-4, the J gene TRBJ2-6, with D unresolved. Trimming removed 6 bases at V and 0 bases at J, with 12 bases between. CDR3 length: 16 amino acids. The germline CDR1 and CDR2 sequences are MRHNA and SNTAGT. The CDR3 loop reads CASSPDSDSGANVLTF. The CDR3 bases are TGTGCCAGCAGCCCTGACTCTGACTCTGGGGCCAACGTCCTGACTTTC.

V is TRBV4-1 and J is TRBJ2-5; 8 bases are a match to TRBD2. Germline V gives CDR1 MGHRA, CDR2 YSYEKL. The V and J ends lost 1 base and 0 bases, in that order; junction bases with no gene match: 7. The CDR3 is 17 residues long. The CDR3 here is CASSQGLAGLYQETQYF. For the CDR3, the DNA is TGCGCCAGCAGCCAAGGGCTAGCGGGCCTGTACCAAGAGACCCAGTACTTC.

This clone showed up just a few times. This sequence joins TRBV10-3 and TRBJ2-7, with TRBD1 as a possible D gene (6 bases). Trimming cost V 3 bases and J 6 bases, with 12 bases left between them. This CDR3 is built from 13 residues. Germline V gene lookup returns CDR1 ENHRY and CDR2 SYGVKD. CDR3 bases: TGTGCCATCAGTGATACCGACAGGCTCGAGCAGTACTTC. It codes for CAISDTDRLEQYF.

The chain joins TRBV5-4 to TRBJ2-2; D is unresolved. The CDR3 length is 14 residues. Germline CDR1 and CDR2: SGHNT and YYREEE (reference sequence). V lost 4 bases and J lost 1, with 8 bases in between. This chain's CDR3 is CASSVAQNTGELFF. The DNA of the CDR3 is TGTGCCAGCAGCGTGGCCCAGAACACCGGGGAGCTGTTTTTT.

CDR3 region: CASRRAESSYEQYF. Written as DNA, the CDR3 is TGTGCCAGCAGGAGGGCAGAGAGCTCCTACGAGCAGTACTTC. The chain links TRBV6-1 to TRBJ2-7, with D possibly TRBD2 on 5 matching bases. Germline values: CDR1 MNHNS, CDR2 SASEGT. CDR3 size: 14 residues. V was clipped by 6 bases and J by 0 bases, with 12 bases between them.

This clone was seen just once. The chain has TRBV5-1 and TRBJ2-5, with TRBD2 identical over 10 bases. Germline CDR1 SGHRS, CDR2 YFSETQ. V lost 0 bases to trimming and J lost 3 bases; unmatched junction nucleotides: 2. The CDR3 is made up of 15 amino acids. CDR3 protein: CASSLGAGGEETQYF. In DNA form, the CDR3 reads TGCGCCAGCAGCTTGGGAGCGGGGGGGGAAGAGACCCAGTACTTC. Looking up the rest from reference TRBV5-1 and TRBJ2-5 gives the full variable domain: KAGVTQTPRYLIKTRGQQVTLSCSPISGHRSVSWYQQTPGQGLQFLFEYFSETQRNKGNFPGRFSGRQFSNSRSEMNVSTLELGDSALYLCASSLGAGGEETQYFGPGTRLLVL.

The V gene is TRBV7-6, the J gene TRBJ1-4; D might be TRBD1 (5 bases). With 4 bases removed from V and 8 bases from J, the gap between germline ends came to 14 bases. CDR1 is SGHVS, CDR2 FNYEAQ, per germline. This CDR3 has 14 residues. CDR3: CASSSRGVEEKLFF. For the CDR3, the DNA is TGTGCCAGCAGCTCCCGGGGGGTTGAGGAAAAACTGTTTTTT.

J is TRBJ1-1 and V is TRBV11-1, with 7 bases aligning to TRBD1. J was trimmed by 8 bases and V by 5 bases; bases with no gene match: 8. Germline V gene data show CDR1 as SGHAT and CDR2 as FQDESV (reference sequence). The CDR3 totals 13 residues. CDR3 sequence: CASSIHRDREAFF. The CDR3 region has the DNA TGTGCCAGCAGCATTCACCGGGACAGAGAAGCTTTCTTT.

The rearrangement links TRBV7-9 to TRBJ2-7; D perhaps matches TRBD2 (7 bases). The germline V gene has CDR1 SEHNR and CDR2 FQNEAQ (reference sequence). The CDR3 has 18 residues. Trimming stripped 5 bases from V and 0 bases from J, with 23 bases between. The CDR3 nucleotides are TGTGCCAGCAGCCCCCGAGGGGGGGGCGGGAGTTTCTCCTACGAGCAGTACTTC. Its translation is CASSPRGGGGSFSYEQYF.

The gene calls are TRBV15 and TRBJ2-7; TRBD2 matches at 8 bases. Germline V gene data show CDR1 as LNHNV and CDR2 as YYDKDF (reference sequence). The CDR3 runs 16 residues. J was trimmed by 2 bases and V by 4 bases; bases with no gene match: 10. In DNA, the CDR3 is TGTGCCACCAGCAAGGGACTAGGGCCAGGCGCCTACGAGCAGTACTTC. Amino acid sequence: CATSKGLGPGAYEQYF.

The chain recombines TRBV15 with TRBJ2-5, with 8 bases fitting TRBD1. V lost 9 bases, J lost 3 bases, and 12 bases stayed unmatched. CDR3 length: 15 amino acids. Germline-derived CDR1 and CDR2 are LNHNV and YYDKDF (reference sequence). The CDR3 coding sequence is TGTGCCACATTACAGGGGGACTTGTCAGAAGAGACCCAGTACTTC. It yields the protein CATLQGDLSEETQYF.

The rearrangement joins TRBV4-3 to TRBJ2-7, with D uncertain. This CDR3 contains 14 residues. The V end lost 0 bases, the J end lost 2 bases, and 8 bases lay between the germline ends. Germline V gives CDR1 LGHNA, CDR2 YSLEER. CDR3 coding DNA: TGCGCCAGCAGCCAAGATGAAGAGACCTACGAGCAGTACTTC. Encoded protein: CASSQDEETYEQYF.

As DNA, the CDR3 is TGTGCCAGCAGCTTAGCGGGCGAGTCGGAGACCCAGTACTTC. Its protein is CASSLAGESETQYF. The V and J genes are TRBV7-6 and TRBJ2-5, with no clear D. CDR3 length: 14 amino acids. Germline V gives CDR1 SGHVS, CDR2 FNYEAQ. With 0 bases removed from V and 5 bases from J, the gap between germline ends came to 10 bases.

The chain couples TRBV9 to TRBJ2-5, with a tentative D call TRBD2 (7 bases). In germline, CDR1 is SGDLS, CDR2 YYNGEE. V was clipped by 3 bases and J by 5 bases, with 17 bases between them. The length of the CDR3 is 15 residues. The CDR3, as DNA: TGTGCCAGCAGCGCGGCGGGGGCCCTGGAGGAGACCCAGTACTTC. Translating it yields CASSAAGALEETQYF.

There are a few counts of this clone. The CDR3 loop is CSVEAVALRFF. CDR3 DNA sequence: TGCAGCGTTGAGGCTGTGGCCCTTCGGTTCTTC. The chain couples TRBV29-1 to TRBJ2-1; no clear D gene. The CDR3 contains 11 residues. Per germline, CDR1 SQVTM and CDR2 ANQGSEA. The germline V and J ends were trimmed by 3 bases and 15 bases, with 15 bases remaining between them.

V gene TRBV6-5 combines with J gene TRBJ2-4, with D unresolved. Germline V lookup: CDR1 MNHEY, CDR2 SVGAGI. This CDR3 contains 15 residues. The V end was cut by 0 bases, the J end by 0 bases, with 6 bases between. CDR3 nucleotide sequence: TGTGCCAGCAGTTACTCCCAAATAGCCAAAAACATTCAGTACTTC. Its translation: CASSYSQIAKNIQYF.